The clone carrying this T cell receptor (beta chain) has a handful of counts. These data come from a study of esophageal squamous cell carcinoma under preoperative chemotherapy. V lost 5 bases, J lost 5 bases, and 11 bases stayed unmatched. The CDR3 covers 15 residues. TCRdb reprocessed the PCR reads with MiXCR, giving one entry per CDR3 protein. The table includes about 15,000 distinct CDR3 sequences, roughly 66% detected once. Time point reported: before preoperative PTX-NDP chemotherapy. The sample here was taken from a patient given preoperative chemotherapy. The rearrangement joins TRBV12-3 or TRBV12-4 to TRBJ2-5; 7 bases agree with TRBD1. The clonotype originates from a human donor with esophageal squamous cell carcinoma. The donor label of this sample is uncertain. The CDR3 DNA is TGTGCCAGCAGTACGTTGACAGGGTTCCCTGAGACCCAGTACTTC. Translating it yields CASSTLTGFPETQYF.